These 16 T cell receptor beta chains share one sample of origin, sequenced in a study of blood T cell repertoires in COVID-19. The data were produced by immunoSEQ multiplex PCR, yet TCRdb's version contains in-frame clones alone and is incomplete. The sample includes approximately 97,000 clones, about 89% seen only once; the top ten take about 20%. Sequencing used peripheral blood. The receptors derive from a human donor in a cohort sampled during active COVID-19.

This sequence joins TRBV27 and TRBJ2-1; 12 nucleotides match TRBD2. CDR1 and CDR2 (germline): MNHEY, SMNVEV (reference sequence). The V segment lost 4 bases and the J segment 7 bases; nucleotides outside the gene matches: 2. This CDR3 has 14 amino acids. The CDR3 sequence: CASSSGTSGNEQFF. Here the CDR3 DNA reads TGTGCCAGCAGTTCCGGGACTAGCGGGAATGAGCAGTTCTTC.

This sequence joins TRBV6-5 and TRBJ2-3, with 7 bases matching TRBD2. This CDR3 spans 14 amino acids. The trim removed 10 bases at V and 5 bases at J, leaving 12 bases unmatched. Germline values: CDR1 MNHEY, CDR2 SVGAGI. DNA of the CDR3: TGTGCCACCCGCCCTCAGCGGGGAAGAGATACGCAGTATTTT. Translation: CATRPQRGRDTQYF.

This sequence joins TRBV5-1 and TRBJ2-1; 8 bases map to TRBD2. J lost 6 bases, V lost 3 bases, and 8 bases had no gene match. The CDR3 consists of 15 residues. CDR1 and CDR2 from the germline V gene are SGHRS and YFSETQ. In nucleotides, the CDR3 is TGCGCCAGCAGCTCCTTCACGGGAGGGCGCAATGAGCAGTTCTTC. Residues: CASSSFTGGRNEQFF.

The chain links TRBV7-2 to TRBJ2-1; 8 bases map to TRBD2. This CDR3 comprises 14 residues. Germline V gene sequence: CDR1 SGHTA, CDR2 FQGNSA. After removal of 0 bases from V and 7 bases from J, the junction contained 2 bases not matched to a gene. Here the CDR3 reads CASSLARLANEQFF. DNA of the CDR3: TGTGCCAGCAGCTTAGCGCGACTAGCGAATGAGCAGTTCTTC.

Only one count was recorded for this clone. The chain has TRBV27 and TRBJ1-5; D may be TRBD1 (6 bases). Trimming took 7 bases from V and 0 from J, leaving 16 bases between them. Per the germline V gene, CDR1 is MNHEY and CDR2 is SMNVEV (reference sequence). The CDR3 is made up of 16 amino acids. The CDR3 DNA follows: TGTGCCAGCAAAGGGGGGGGGAACCTTAGCAATCAGCCCCAGCATTTT. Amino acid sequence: CASKGGGNLSNQPQHF.

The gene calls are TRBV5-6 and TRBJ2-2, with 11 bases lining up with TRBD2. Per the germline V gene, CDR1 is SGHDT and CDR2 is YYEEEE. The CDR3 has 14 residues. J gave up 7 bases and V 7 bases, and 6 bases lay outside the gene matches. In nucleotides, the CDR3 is TGTGCCAGCCAACTAGCGGGAGTAAGCGGGGAGCTGTTTTTT. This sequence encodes CASQLAGVSGELFF. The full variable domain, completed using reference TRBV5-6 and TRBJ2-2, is DAGVTQSPTHLIKTRGQQVTLRCSPKSGHDTVSWYQQALGQGPQFIFQYYEEEERQRGNFPDRFSGHQFPNYSSELNVNALLLGDSALYLCASQLAGVSGELFFGEGSRLTVL.

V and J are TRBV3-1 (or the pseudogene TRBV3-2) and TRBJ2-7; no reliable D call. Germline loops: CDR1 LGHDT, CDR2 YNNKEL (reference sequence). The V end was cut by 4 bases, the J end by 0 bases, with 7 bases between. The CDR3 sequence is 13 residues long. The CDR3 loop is CASSRLISYEQYF. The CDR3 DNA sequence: TGTGCCAGCAGCCGACTCATCTCCTACGAGCAGTACTTC.

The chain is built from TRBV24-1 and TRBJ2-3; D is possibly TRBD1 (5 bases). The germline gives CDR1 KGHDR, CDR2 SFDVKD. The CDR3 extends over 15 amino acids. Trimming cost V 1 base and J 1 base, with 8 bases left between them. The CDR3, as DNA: TGTGCCACCAGTGATTTTTGGGGCGGCACAGATACGCAGTATTTT. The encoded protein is CATSDFWGGTDTQYF.

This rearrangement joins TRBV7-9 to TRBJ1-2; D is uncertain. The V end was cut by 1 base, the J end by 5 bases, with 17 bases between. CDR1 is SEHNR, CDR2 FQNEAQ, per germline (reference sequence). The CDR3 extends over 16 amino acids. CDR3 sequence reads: CASSLEVDGQDYGYTF. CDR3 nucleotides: TGTGCCAGCAGCTTAGAGGTAGATGGGCAGGATTATGGCTACACCTTC.

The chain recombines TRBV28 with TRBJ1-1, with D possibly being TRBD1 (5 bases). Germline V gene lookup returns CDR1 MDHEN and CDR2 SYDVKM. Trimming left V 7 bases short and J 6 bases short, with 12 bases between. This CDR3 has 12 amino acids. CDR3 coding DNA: TGTGCCAGCAAACTTGGACACGCTGAAGCTTTCTTT. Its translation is CASKLGHAEAFF. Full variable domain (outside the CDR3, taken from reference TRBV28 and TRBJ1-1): DVKVTQSSRYLVKRTGEKVFLECVQDMDHENMFWYRQDPGLGLRLIYFSYDVKMKEKGDIPEGYSVSREKKERFSLILESASTNQTSMYLCASKLGHAEAFFGQGTRLTVV.

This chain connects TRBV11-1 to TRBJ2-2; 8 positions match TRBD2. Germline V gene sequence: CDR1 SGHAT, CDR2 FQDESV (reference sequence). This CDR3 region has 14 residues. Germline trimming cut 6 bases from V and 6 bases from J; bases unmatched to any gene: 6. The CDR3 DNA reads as TGTGCCAGCAGTCCCCTAGCGGGCGCCGGGGAGCTGTTTTTT. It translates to CASSPLAGAGELFF.

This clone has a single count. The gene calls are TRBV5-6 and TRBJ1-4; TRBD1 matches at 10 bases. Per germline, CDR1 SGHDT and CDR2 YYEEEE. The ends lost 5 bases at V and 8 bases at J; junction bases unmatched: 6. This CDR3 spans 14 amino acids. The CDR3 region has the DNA TGTGCCAGCAGAAGACAGGGGGCGGGGGAAAAACTGTTTTTT. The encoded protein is CASRRQGAGEKLFF.

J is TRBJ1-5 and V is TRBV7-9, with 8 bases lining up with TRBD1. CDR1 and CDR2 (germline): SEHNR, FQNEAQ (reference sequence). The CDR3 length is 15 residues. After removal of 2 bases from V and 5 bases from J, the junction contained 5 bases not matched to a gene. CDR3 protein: CASSLSGTGDQPQHF. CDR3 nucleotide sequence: TGTGCCAGCAGCTTATCAGGGACAGGTGATCAGCCCCAGCATTTT.

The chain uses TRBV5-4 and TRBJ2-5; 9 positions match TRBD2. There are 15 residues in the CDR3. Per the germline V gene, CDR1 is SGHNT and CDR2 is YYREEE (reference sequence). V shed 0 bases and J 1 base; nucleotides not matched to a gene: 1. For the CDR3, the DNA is TGTGCCAGCAGCTTGGCGACTAGCGGCCAAGAGACCCAGTACTTC. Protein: CASSLATSGQETQYF.

CDR3 protein: CASSTRTGQRGYGYTF. DNA for the CDR3: TGTGCCAGCAGCACCAGGACAGGGCAGAGAGGCTATGGCTACACCTTC. This chain uses TRBV11-2 with TRBJ1-2; the match to TRBD1 covers 8 bases. Germline CDR1 reads SGHAT; CDR2 reads FQNNGV. With V trimmed by 5 bases and J by 4 bases, 12 bases remained unmatched. The CDR3 has 16 residues. The complete variable domain, with remaining parts taken from reference TRBV11-2 and TRBJ1-2, reads EAGVAQSPRYKIIEKRQSVAFWCNPISGHATLYWYQQILGQGPKLLIQFQNNGVVDDSQLPKDRFSAERLKGVDSTLKIQPAKLEDSAVYLCASSTRTGQRGYGYTFGSGTRLTVV.

CDR3 amino acids: CSASGGAFNEQFF. CDR3 nucleotides: TGCAGCGCCTCAGGGGGCGCGTTTAATGAGCAGTTCTTC. The rearrangement uses TRBV29-1 and TRBJ2-1; 8 bases match TRBD1. V trimming: 7 bases; J trimming: 7 bases; junction bases outside the gene matches: 9. The CDR3 is 13 amino acids. CDR1 and CDR2 from the germline V gene are SQVTM and ANQGSEA.